This is a list of T cell receptor beta chains from one sample in a study of cytomegalovirus exposure and HLA in healthy donors. Measured with immunoSEQ multiplex PCR; TCRdb has only the in-frame clones, and not every one. The table shows 210,000 or so clones, with 65% to 90% occurring only once. Input material: PBMCs. The receptors here all came from a girl aged 10 to 17 in good health and CMV-seronegative. Both conserved end residues are trimmed from each CDR3.

v_gene	CDR3aa
TRBV6-5	ASSYRDNEKLF
TRBV10-3	AISPTGAGNTIY
TRBV30	AWMGGPNEKLF
TRBV2	ASRRQGLPDQPQH
TRBV15	ATSRDPEGLNTDTQY
TRBV18	ASSLQAGGNTGELF
TRBV27	ASQATGYVGKLF
TRBV5-1	ASSLGQGATNEKLF
TRBV6-1	ASSPITGDRQPQH
TRBV10-1	ASSGNAPGPPQF
TRBV9	ASSPDRGEQY
TRBV28	ATLGADLYSYEQY
TRBV29-1	SVGGLLIDEQY
TRBV7-9	ASSSGSRGAVYYT
TRBV5-1	ASSRKEGTGELF
TRBV5-6	ASSLVAHYEQY
TRBV19	ASSDRDIGGNTEAF
TRBV28	ASRTAGAYEQY
TRBV28	ASSGGSRDPGILFREKLF
TRBV5-1	ASSLAPLASSGELF
TRBV15	ATSSRVAEAF
TRBV5-4	ASSRAGANEQY
TRBV27	ASSFKAGVTYEQY
TRBV20-1	SARTGLQH